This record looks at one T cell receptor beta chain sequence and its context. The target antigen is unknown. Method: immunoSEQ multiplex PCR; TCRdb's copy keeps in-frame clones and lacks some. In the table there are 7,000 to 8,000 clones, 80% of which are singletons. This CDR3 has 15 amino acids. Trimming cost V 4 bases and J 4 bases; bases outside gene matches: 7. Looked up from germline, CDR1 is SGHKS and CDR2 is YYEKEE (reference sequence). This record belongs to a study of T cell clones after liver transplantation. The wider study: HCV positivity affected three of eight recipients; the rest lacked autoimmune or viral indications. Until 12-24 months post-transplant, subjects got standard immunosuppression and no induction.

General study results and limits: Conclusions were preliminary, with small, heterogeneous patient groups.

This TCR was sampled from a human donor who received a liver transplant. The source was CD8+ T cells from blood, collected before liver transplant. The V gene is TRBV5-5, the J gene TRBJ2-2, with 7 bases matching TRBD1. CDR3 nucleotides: TGTGCCAGCAGCCATTACAGGGGTGGCACCGGGGAGCTGTTTTTT. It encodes CASSHYRGGTGELFF.